The 32 T cell receptor beta chains in this list originate from one sample, sequenced in a study of T cells expressing NK-cell markers. TCRdb re-called the 5' RACE reads and catalogs CDR3 proteins one per entry, DNA excluded. The sample table sets out about 370,000 distinct CDR3 sequences. Sequences were obtained from blood T cells: a sorted CD56 or NKG2C T cell subset, CD4+ or CD8+ T cells, or bulk PBMC T cells (not recorded which). All receptors derive from a woman aged 45 to 65 in good health.

The rearrangement joins TRBV11-3 to TRBJ2-1. Germline CDR1 reads SGHNT; CDR2 reads YENEEA. The CDR3 is made up of 15 amino acids. The CDR3 here is CASSSLRLGYNEQFF.

This sequence joins TRBV10-1 and TRBJ1-1; TCRdb's D call of TRBD1 is untestable without DNA. The CDR3 extends over 14 amino acids. CDR1 is WNHNN, CDR2 SYGVQD, per germline (reference sequence). The CDR3 is CASSRPGVNTEAFF.

The rearrangement uses TRBV2 and TRBJ2-7. Germline assignment: CDR1 SNHLY and CDR2 FYNNEI. The CDR3 spans 14 residues. The CDR3 reads CASSSPADSYEQYF.

The chain uses TRBV10-3 and TRBJ2-1; checking the TCRdb D call of TRBD2 is not possible without DNA. The CDR3 is 12 residues long. Germline values: CDR1 ENHRY, CDR2 SYGVKD. CDR3 sequence reads: CAIALAGNEQFF.

This sequence joins TRBV20-1 and TRBJ2-7; the TRBD1 assignment by TCRdb is unverifiable without DNA. The CDR3 has 13 amino acids. In germline, CDR1 is DFQATT, CDR2 SNEGSKA (reference sequence). CDR3 sequence: CSASNRGIGEQYF.

The CDR3 here is CASSLGWTASYEQYF. The chain is built from TRBV7-9 and TRBJ2-7; TCRdb reports TRBD1, a call that lacks DNA to check it against. This CDR3 contains 15 residues. Germline V CDR1 and CDR2: SEHNR, FQNEAQ (reference sequence). The variable domain in full, completed from reference TRBV7-9 and TRBJ2-7, reads DTGVSQNPRHKITKRGQNVTFRCDPISEHNRLYWYRQTLGQGPEFLTYFQNEAQLEKSRLLSDRFSAERPKGSFSTLEIQRTEQGDSAMYLCASSLGWTASYEQYFGPGTRLTVT.

The rearrangement joins TRBV28 to TRBJ2-3; TCRdb reports TRBD1, a call that lacks DNA to check it against. The germline V gene has CDR1 MDHEN and CDR2 SYDVKM. This CDR3 is 15 amino acids long. The CDR3 protein is CASSLTPGPTDTQYF.

The V gene is TRBV12-3 or TRBV12-4, the J gene TRBJ2-6; TCRdb outputs TRBD1, but without DNA this stays unchecked. This CDR3 is built from 20 residues. The chain's CDR3 is CASSLVRPGVESAGANVLTF.

The chain carries TRBV15 and TRBJ1-5; absent DNA, TCRdb's TRBD1 call cannot be checked. The CDR3 consists of 14 residues. Germline CDR1 LNHNV, CDR2 YYDKDF (reference sequence). The CDR3 loop reads CATSARTGNQPQHF.

The chain recombines TRBV12-3 or TRBV12-4 with TRBJ1-5; TCRdb gives TRBD1 as the D gene, but with no DNA this cannot be confirmed. The length of the CDR3 is 15 residues. CDR3 loop: CASSPQQGGVQPQHF.

This rearrangement joins TRBV25-1 to TRBJ1-1; the D call from TCRdb, TRBD1, cannot be confirmed without DNA. Per germline, CDR1 MGHDK and CDR2 SYGVNS. The CDR3 consists of 14 residues. The CDR3 loop is CASGRTGGGTEAFF.

V is TRBV12-3 or TRBV12-4 and J is TRBJ2-1; the D gene TCRdb calls, TRBD1, cannot be checked with no DNA. The CDR3 is 15 residues long. The CDR3 sequence: CASRPGQGLLNEQFF.

This chain joins TRBV24-1 and TRBJ2-1. The CDR3 runs 12 residues. The germline CDR1 and CDR2 sequences are KGHDR and SFDVKD. CDR3 sequence: CATRTSSNEQFF.

This chain joins TRBV30 and TRBJ2-2. The CDR3 is made up of 12 amino acids. Germline V CDR1 and CDR2: GTSNPN, SVGIG (reference sequence). The CDR3: CAWKSDTGELFF.

The chain is built from TRBV5-1 and TRBJ1-2; TCRdb's D call, TRBD1, is unchecked because there is no DNA. The length of the CDR3 is 13 residues. CDR1 and CDR2 (germline): SGHRS, YFSETQ. The CDR3 sequence: CASSPGQGASYTF.

The chain employs TRBV25-1 and TRBJ1-2; as DNA is missing, the TRBD1 call by TCRdb cannot be tested. The CDR3 extends over 15 amino acids. CDR1 is MGHDK and CDR2 is SYGVNS in the germline V gene. The CDR3 protein is CASSDSAGPNYGYTF.

The chain combines TRBV12-3 or TRBV12-4 with TRBJ1-3; the TRBD1 assignment by TCRdb is unverifiable without DNA. This CDR3 contains 17 residues. The CDR3 loop is CASSRIQGEGSGNTIYF.

The chain joins TRBV9 to TRBJ1-3; TCRdb outputs TRBD1, but without DNA this stays unchecked. This CDR3 region has 14 residues. Germline CDR1 is SGDLS and CDR2 is YYNGEE. The CDR3 sequence is CASSQGPSGNTIYF.

This rearrangement joins TRBV10-3 to TRBJ2-1; TCRdb outputs TRBD1, but without DNA this stays unchecked. The CDR3 has 14 amino acids. CDR1 and CDR2 from the germline V gene are ENHRY and SYGVKD. The CDR3 here is CAIRWTGGVNEQFF.

The CDR3 sequence: CASSPRGPDTQYF. The rearrangement joins TRBV3-1 to TRBJ2-3; without DNA, the TCRdb call of TRBD1 cannot be checked. This CDR3 is 13 amino acids long. Germline V gene lookup returns CDR1 LGHDT and CDR2 YNNKEL (reference sequence).

This CDR3 is CASSFWGGDQFF. The gene calls are TRBV7-2 and TRBJ2-1; TCRdb selects TRBD1, and the lack of DNA leaves this call unchecked. This CDR3 contains 12 residues. The germline gives CDR1 SGHTA, CDR2 FQGNSA.

The chain joins TRBV7-6 to TRBJ2-7. Germline assignment: CDR1 SGHVS and CDR2 FNYEAQ. The CDR3 sequence is 15 residues long. The CDR3 here is CASSLEVGFPYEQYF. The variable domain in full, with the rest retrieved from reference TRBV7-6 and TRBJ2-7, is GAGVSQSPRYKVTKRGQDVALRCDPISGHVSLYWYRQALGQGPEFLTYFNYEAQQDKSGLPNDRFSAERPEGSISTLTIQRTEQRDSAMYRCASSLEVGFPYEQYFGPGTRLTVT.

The V and J genes are TRBV15 and TRBJ1-4; lacking DNA, the TRBD1 call made by TCRdb goes unchecked. CDR3 length: 15 residues. Germline CDR1 reads LNHNV; CDR2 reads YYDKDF (reference sequence). This CDR3 is CATSRGTGYNEKLFF.

The rearrangement links TRBV29-1 to TRBJ1-1; the D gene TCRdb calls, TRBD1, cannot be checked with no DNA. Germline V CDR1 and CDR2: SQVTM, ANQGSEA. The CDR3 loop spans 15 amino acids. CDR3 sequence reads: CSVVAGRQGNTEAFF.

The rearrangement joins TRBV14 to TRBJ2-2; the D gene TCRdb calls, TRBD1, cannot be checked with no DNA. The germline CDR1 and CDR2 sequences are SGHDN and FVKESK. The CDR3 is 16 residues long. This CDR3 is CASSQDLVGRGGELFF.

The rearrangement uses TRBV5-1 and TRBJ1-1; TCRdb picks TRBD1, but there is no DNA to check that call. The CDR3 is made up of 12 amino acids. Germline lookup yields CDR1 SGHRS and CDR2 YFSETQ. CDR3 amino acids: CASSSRGAEAFF.

The chain is built from TRBV5-4 and TRBJ2-2; TCRdb proposes TRBD2, but this gene call is untestable without DNA. The CDR3 is 16 amino acids. The V gene's germline CDR1 is SGHNT and CDR2 YYREEE (reference sequence). CDR3 residues: CASSSRSGRGSGELFF.

The V call is TRBV20-1, the J call TRBJ2-1; TCRdb names TRBD2, which stays unverified in the absence of DNA. Per the germline V gene, CDR1 is DFQATT and CDR2 is SNEGSKA (reference sequence). The CDR3 has 14 amino acids. The chain's CDR3 is CSASRGRAGGEQFF.

The rearrangement links TRBV5-1 to TRBJ2-1; the D call from TCRdb, TRBD2, cannot be confirmed without DNA. In germline, CDR1 is SGHRS, CDR2 YFSETQ. The CDR3 covers 15 residues. The CDR3 loop reads CASSSVAGGPREQFF.

The J gene is TRBJ2-7, the V gene TRBV12-3 or TRBV12-4; TCRdb proposes TRBD2, but this gene call is untestable without DNA. The CDR3 has 14 residues. CDR3 protein: CASRPGTSSYEQYF.

The chain carries TRBV10-3 and TRBJ2-1. The CDR3 runs 14 residues. Germline V gene data show CDR1 as ENHRY and CDR2 as SYGVKD. CDR3 sequence reads: CAIRFSILGGEQFF.

The V gene is TRBV7-3, the J gene TRBJ2-7; TCRdb's D call of TRBD1 is untestable without DNA. The CDR3 is 15 amino acids. CDR1 SGHTA and CDR2 FQGTGA come from the germline V gene. This CDR3 is CASSLGPRSLYEQYF.